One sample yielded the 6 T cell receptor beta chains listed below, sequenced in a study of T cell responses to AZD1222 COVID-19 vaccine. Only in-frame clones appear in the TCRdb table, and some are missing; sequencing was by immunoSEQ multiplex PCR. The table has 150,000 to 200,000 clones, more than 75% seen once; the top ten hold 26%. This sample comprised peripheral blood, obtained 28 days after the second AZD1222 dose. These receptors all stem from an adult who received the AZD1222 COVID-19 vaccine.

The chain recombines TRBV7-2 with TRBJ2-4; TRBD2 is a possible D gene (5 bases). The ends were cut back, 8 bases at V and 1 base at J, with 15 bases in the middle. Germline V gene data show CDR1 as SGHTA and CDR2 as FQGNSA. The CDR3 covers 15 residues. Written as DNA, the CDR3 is TGTGCCAGCGGCCGGGGTTTGGGGGCCAAAAACATTCAGTACTTC. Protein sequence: CASGRGLGAKNIQYF.

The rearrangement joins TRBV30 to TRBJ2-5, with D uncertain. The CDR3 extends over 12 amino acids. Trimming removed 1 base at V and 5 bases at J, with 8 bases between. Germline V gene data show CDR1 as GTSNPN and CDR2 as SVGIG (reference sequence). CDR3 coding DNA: TGTGCCTGGAGTGCCTTGGGCGAGACCCAGTACTTC. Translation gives CAWSALGETQYF.

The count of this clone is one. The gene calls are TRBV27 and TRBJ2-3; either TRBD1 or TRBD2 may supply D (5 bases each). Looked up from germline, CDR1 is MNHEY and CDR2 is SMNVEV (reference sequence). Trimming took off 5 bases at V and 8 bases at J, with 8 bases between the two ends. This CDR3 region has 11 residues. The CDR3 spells CASSGGTTQYF. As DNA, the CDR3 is TGTGCCAGCAGTGGGGGTACTACGCAGTATTTT.

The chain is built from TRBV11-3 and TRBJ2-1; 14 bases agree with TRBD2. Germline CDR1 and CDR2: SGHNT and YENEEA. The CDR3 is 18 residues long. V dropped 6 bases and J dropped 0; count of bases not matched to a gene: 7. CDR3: CASSYTGTSGSSYNEQFF. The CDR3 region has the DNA TGTGCCAGCAGTTATACCGGGACTAGCGGGAGCTCCTACAATGAGCAGTTCTTC.

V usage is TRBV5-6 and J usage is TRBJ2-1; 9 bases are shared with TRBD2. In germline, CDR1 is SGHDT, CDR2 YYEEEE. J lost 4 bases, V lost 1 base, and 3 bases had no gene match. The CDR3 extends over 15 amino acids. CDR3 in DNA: TGTGCCAGCAGCTTGATGACTAGCGGTTACAATGAGCAGTTCTTC. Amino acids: CASSLMTSGYNEQFF.

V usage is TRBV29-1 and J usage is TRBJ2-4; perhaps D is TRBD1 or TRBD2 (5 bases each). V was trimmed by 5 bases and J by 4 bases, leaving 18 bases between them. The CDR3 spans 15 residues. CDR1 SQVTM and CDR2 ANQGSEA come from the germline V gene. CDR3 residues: CSVSPGPPRKNIQYF. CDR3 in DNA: TGCAGCGTTTCACCGGGACCTCCAAGAAAAAACATTCAGTACTTC.